This TCR beta chain stems from a study of post-analysis software for immune sequencing data. On the study more broadly: Several disease courses (relapsing-remitting, secondary progressive and progressive-relapsing) of multiple sclerosis were included.

Germline V lookup: CDR1 SEHNR, CDR2 FQNEAQ (reference sequence). This CDR3 has 15 amino acids. TCR beta cDNA libraries had unique molecular identifiers. Starting from around 0.96 to 9.9 million T cells, the study yielded approximately 460,000 cDNA molecules. TCRdb called the PCR reads again in MiXCR, with one record for every CDR3 protein. The table includes around 190,000 distinct CDR3 sequences, about 30% detected once. General study points: Co-batched samples clustered tightly together by F measure. The normalized Chao1 diversity of multiple sclerosis patients was significantly lower than that of controls. Elevated frequency relative to controls characterized four or five TRBV segments in patients, TRBV5-6, TRBV5-1 and TRBV20-1 among them.

In the case of this clonotype: Its antigen is unknown. Possible read error: a much larger clone is one base away.

Sequencing input: blood. V and J are TRBV7-9 and TRBJ2-5, with 11 bases matching TRBD2. The receptor was isolated from a girl aged 2-17 years with multiple sclerosis. The CDR3 DNA is TGTGTCAGCAGCTTAGGACTAGCGGGCCAAGAGACCCAGTACTTC. Encoded protein: CVSSLGLAGQETQYF.